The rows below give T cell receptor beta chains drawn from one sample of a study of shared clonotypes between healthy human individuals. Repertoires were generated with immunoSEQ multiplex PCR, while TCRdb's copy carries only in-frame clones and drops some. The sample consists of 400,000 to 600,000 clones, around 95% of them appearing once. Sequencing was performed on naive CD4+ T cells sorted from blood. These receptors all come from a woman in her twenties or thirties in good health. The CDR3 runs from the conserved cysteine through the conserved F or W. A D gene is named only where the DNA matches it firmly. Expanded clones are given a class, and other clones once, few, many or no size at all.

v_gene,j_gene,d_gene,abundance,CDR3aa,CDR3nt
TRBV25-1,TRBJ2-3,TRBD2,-,CASSEWAGEADTQYF,TGTGCCAGCAGTGAATGGGCGGGAGAGGCAGATACGCAGTATTTT
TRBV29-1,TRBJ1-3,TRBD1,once,CSVNNRGPNTIYF,TGCAGCGTTAATAACAGGGGCCCCAATACCATATATTTT
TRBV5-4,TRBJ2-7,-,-,CASSSNIGTYEQYF,TGTGCCAGCAGCTCGAATATAGGGACCTACGAGCAGTACTTC
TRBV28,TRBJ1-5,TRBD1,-,CASSSAQGGQPQHF,TGTGCCAGCAGTTCCGCACAGGGGGGTCAGCCCCAGCATTTT
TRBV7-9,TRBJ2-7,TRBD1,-,CASSYDRGPYEQYF,TGTGCCAGCTCCTATGACAGGGGGCCCTACGAGCAGTACTTC
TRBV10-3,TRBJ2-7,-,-,CAISGRGPSRYEQYF,TGTGCCATCAGTGGTCGGGGACCCTCACGCTACGAGCAGTACTTC
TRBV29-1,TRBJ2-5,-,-,CSGVRGPQETQYF,TGCAGCGGGGTGCGGGGTCCACAAGAGACCCAGTACTTC
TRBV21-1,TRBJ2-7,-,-,CASRNPGTGTDSYEQYF,TGTGCCAGCAGGAATCCTGGGACCGGGACGGACTCCTACGAGCAGTACTTC
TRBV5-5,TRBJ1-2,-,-,CASSQGSLAGYGYTF,TGTGCCAGCAGCCAAGGCAGTCTCGCAGGCTATGGCTACACCTTC
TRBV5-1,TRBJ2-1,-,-,CASSWGISGSYNEQFF,TGCGCCAGCAGCTGGGGAATCTCTGGCTCCTACAATGAGCAGTTCTTC
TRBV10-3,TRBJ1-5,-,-,CAISESPSATGINQPQHF,TGTGCCATCAGTGAGTCGCCCTCGGCTACAGGGATCAATCAGCCCCAGCATTTT
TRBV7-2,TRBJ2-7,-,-,CASSLLSGIPYEQYF,TGTGCCAGCAGCCTACTATCCGGGATCCCATACGAGCAGTACTTC
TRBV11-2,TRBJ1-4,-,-,CASSLPIGEKLFF,TGTGCCAGCAGCTTACCAATCGGGGAAAAACTGTTTTTT
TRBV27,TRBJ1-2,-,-,CASKSQGRNYGYTF,TGTGCCAGTAAGAGCCAGGGAAGAAACTATGGCTACACCTTC
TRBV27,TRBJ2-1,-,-,CASQHLLGSSYNEQFF,TGTGCCAGCCAACACTTACTGGGGAGCTCCTACAATGAGCAGTTCTTC
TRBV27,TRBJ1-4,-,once,CASSLWGATNEKLFF,TGTGCCAGCAGTTTATGGGGGGCGACTAATGAAAAACTGTTTTTT
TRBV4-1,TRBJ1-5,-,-,CASSQPTGKRNQSQHF,TGCGCCAGCAGCCAACCCACAGGGAAACGCAATCAGTCCCAGCATTTT
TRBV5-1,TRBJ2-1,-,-,CASSLEGTHEQFF,TGCGCCAGCAGCTTGGAAGGCACCCATGAGCAGTTCTTC
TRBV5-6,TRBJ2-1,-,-,CASSLTFRGGTTSYNEQFF,TGTGCCAGCAGCTTGACGTTTCGTGGCGGGACCACCTCCTACAATGAGCAGTTCTTC
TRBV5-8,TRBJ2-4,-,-,CASSFYRERNIQYF,TGTGCCAGCAGCTTTTATAGGGAAAGGAACATTCAGTACTTC
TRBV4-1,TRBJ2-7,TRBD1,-,CASSQDPRQGAACEQYF,TGCGCCAGCAGCCAAGATCCGCGACAGGGGGCAGCTTGCGAGCAGTACTTC
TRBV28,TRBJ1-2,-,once,CASKNLGGYTF,TGTGCCAGCAAGAATTTGGGGGGCTACACCTTC
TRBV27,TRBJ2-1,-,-,CASRIADAARNEQFF,TGTGCCAGCCGGATAGCGGACGCGGCACGCAATGAGCAGTTCTTC
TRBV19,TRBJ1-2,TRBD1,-,CASSIRTDRDRGGGYTF,TGTGCCAGTAGTATTCGAACCGACCGGGACAGGGGCGGGGGCTACACCTTC
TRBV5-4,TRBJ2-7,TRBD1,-,CASSLDRGGLYEQYF,TGTGCCAGCAGCTTAGACAGGGGGGGACTCTACGAGCAGTACTTC
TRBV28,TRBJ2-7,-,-,CASSWTATYEQYF,TGTGCCAGCAGTTGGACAGCTACCTACGAGCAGTACTTC
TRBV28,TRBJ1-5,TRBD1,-,CASHAERGQVQPQHF,TGTGCCAGCCATGCCGAGCGGGGACAGGTTCAGCCCCAGCATTTT
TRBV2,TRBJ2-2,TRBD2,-,CATSGLAKNTGELFF,TGTGCCACCTCGGGACTAGCGAAAAACACCGGGGAGCTGTTTTTT
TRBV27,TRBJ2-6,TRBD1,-,CASTELRDSHSGANVLTF,TGTGCCAGTACCGAACTTCGGGACAGCCACTCTGGGGCCAACGTCCTGACTTTC
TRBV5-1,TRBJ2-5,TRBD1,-,CASSFGQGGTQYF,TGCGCCAGCAGCTTCGGACAGGGAGGGACCCAGTACTTC
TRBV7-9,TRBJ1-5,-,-,CASSSSEGGQPQHF,TGTGCCAGCAGCTCGTCGGAGGGTGGTCAGCCCCAGCATTTT
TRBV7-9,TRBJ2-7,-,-,CASSSPSQGSYEQYF,TGTGCCAGCAGCTCCCCCTCACAGGGTTCCTACGAGCAGTACTTC
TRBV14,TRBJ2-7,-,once,CASSLQGIEQYF,TGTGCCAGCAGCCTACAGGGAATAGAGCAGTACTTC
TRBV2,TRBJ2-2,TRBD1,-,CASSGQGTNTGELFF,TGTGCCAGCAGTGGACAGGGGACGAACACCGGGGAGCTGTTTTTT
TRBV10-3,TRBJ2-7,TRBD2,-,CAISEARAGVPYEQYF,TGTGCCATCAGTGAGGCAAGAGCGGGAGTCCCCTACGAGCAGTACTTC
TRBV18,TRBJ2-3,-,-,CASFQGTDTQYF,TGTGCCAGCTTTCAAGGGACAGATACGCAGTATTTT
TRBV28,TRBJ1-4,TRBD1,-,CASSSGQLNEKLFF,TGTGCCAGCAGTTCGGGACAGCTTAATGAAAAACTGTTTTTT
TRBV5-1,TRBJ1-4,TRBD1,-,CASSLALGQGTEKLFF,TGCGCCAGCAGCTTGGCCTTGGGACAGGGGACGGAAAAACTGTTTTTT
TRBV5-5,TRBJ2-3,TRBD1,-,CASTRGGSDTQYF,TGTGCCAGCACCCGAGGGGGCTCAGATACGCAGTATTTT
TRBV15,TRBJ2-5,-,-,CATSRDYTVQETQYF,TGTGCCACCAGCAGAGATTACACAGTACAAGAGACCCAGTACTTC
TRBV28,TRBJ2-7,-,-,CASSRYEQYF,TGTGCCAGCAGTCGCTACGAGCAGTACTTC
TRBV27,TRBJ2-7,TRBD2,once,CASSFAGTMAYEQYF,TGTGCCAGCAGTTTCGCCGGGACTATGGCCTACGAGCAGTACTTC
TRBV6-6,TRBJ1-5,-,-,CASSYALYQPQHF,TGTGCCAGCAGTTACGCACTTTATCAGCCCCAGCATTTT
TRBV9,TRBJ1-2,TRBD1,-,CASSFQQGNYGYTF,TGTGCCAGCAGCTTCCAACAGGGGAACTATGGCTACACCTTC
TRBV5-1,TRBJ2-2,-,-,CASSLAVDLGELFF,TGCGCCAGCAGCTTGGCGGTAGACCTCGGGGAGCTGTTTTTT
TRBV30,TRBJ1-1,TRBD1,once,CAWSDPGQGFTEAFF,TGTGCCTGGAGTGACCCGGGACAGGGGTTCACTGAAGCTTTCTTT